This record concerns one T cell receptor (beta chain) sequence. Trimming took 6 bases from V and 6 from J; bases not matched to a gene: 6. CDR1 and CDR2 (germline): MNHEY, SVGAGI. The CDR3 runs 15 residues. These data belong to a study of blood T cell repertoires in COVID-19. Repertoires were generated with immunoSEQ multiplex PCR, while TCRdb's copy carries only in-frame clones and drops some. The sample includes under 250,000 clones, around nine tenths of them seen just once. This clonotype originated in a man aged 60-69 years who had recovered from COVID-19. Sequenced material: peripheral blood. The chain has TRBV6-5 and TRBJ1-6; 9 bases line up with TRBD1. CDR3 residues: CASSRGQGINSPLHF. DNA for the CDR3: TGTGCCAGCAGCCGAGGACAGGGGATTAATTCACCCCTCCACTTT.